The rows below give T cell receptor beta chains drawn from one sample of a study of regulatory and conventional T cells in RAG deficiency. This table comes from immunoSEQ multiplex PCR, and its TCRdb copy is limited to in-frame clones, with some not included. The sample contains more than 40,000 clones, more than 80% of which appear only once. This same sample was also taken into another study, of regulatory T cells.

Sequenced material: CD4+ effector T cells sorted from blood. These receptor sequences come from a human donor in good health. The CDR3 runs from the conserved cysteine through the conserved F or W. The D gene is left open where the match is weak. Part of the rows lack a size; the others show once, few, many or a class for expanded clones.

abundance	v_gene	d_gene	j_gene	CDR3nt	CDR3aa
.	TRBV5-6	.	TRBJ1-5	TGTGCCAACGGGGGGATCAGGCAGCCCCAGCATTTT	CANGGIRQPQHF
.	TRBV30	TRBD2	TRBJ2-3	TGTGCCTGTACGACTAGCGGGGCCACAGATACGCAGTATTTT	CACTTSGATDTQYF
once	TRBV5-1	.	TRBJ2-2	TGCGCCAGCAGCTTCGAAAGGGCCCGAGCGAACACCGGGGAGCTGTTTTTT	CASSFERARANTGELFF
.	TRBV7-8	.	TRBJ2-5	TGTGCCAGCAGCTTAAGGAAGGAGGGGACCCAGTACTTC	CASSLRKEGTQYF
once	TRBV30	TRBD1	TRBJ1-3	TGTGCCTGGAGTATCGGGAGAACAGGGGGCCTGGTGACGAATGGAAACACCATATATTTT	CAWSIGRTGGLVTNGNTIYF
few	TRBV5-1	TRBD1	TRBJ2-2	TGCGCCAGCAGCTTGGGACAGGGGAACACCGGGGAGCTGTTTTTT	CASSLGQGNTGELFF
.	TRBV18	.	TRBJ2-6	TGTGCCAGCTCACCTCGAGGGCCCCGCACATCTGGGGCCAACGTCCTGACTTTC	CASSPRGPRTSGANVLTF
once	TRBV27	.	TRBJ1-1	TGTGCCAGCAGTTTTCTGGGGAAAGCTTTCTTT	CASSFLGKAFF
.	TRBV10-3	.	TRBJ1-1	TGTGCCATCAGCGAGAGGTTGACAGGCATAAGTAAGGTCACTGAAGCTTTCTTT	CAISERLTGISKVTEAFF
.	TRBV11-2	.	TRBJ2-5	TGTGCCAGCAGCCGCCAAAAAGTGGAGACCCAGTACTTC	CASSRQKVETQYF
.	TRBV7-9	.	TRBJ1-4	TGTGCCAGCAGCTTAGCGGGGGGCACGTCCACTAATGAAAAACTGTTTTTT	CASSLAGGTSTNEKLFF
.	TRBV7-3	TRBD1	TRBJ1-6	TGTGCCAGCAGCTTAGACAGGGGGGAAAATTCACCCCTCCACTTT	CASSLDRGENSPLHF
.	TRBV5-1	TRBD2	TRBJ2-3	TGCGCCAGCAGCTTGGGACTAGCGGGAGTCTCCACAGATACGCAGTATTTT	CASSLGLAGVSTDTQYF
.	TRBV27	.	TRBJ1-1	TGTGCCAGCAGTTTAAGGGGACGGTTGAACACTGAAGCTTTCTTT	CASSLRGRLNTEAFF
.	TRBV11-3	.	TRBJ2-2	TGTGCCAGCAGCGACGGGGCGGGTCTCAACGGGGAGCTGTTTTTT	CASSDGAGLNGELFF
.	TRBV28	TRBD2	TRBJ2-1	TGTGCCAGCAGTGGGGGAGGTCTAGCGGGAGGCAATGAGCAGTTCTTC	CASSGGGLAGGNEQFF
.	TRBV10-3	TRBD1	TRBJ1-4	TGTGCCACACAGGGGGGATGGAATGAAAAACTGTTTTTT	CATQGGWNEKLFF
.	TRBV10-3	TRBD1	TRBJ2-1	TGTGCCATCAGCCACAGGGGCCAGGAACCTTTCGGGGAGCAGTTCTTC	CAISHRGQEPFGEQFF
.	TRBV11-3	.	TRBJ1-1	TGTGCCAGCACCTTAGGTAGGGGGGGGAACACTGAAGCTTTCTTT	CASTLGRGGNTEAFF